These 18 T cell receptor beta chains were all obtained from the same sample, sequenced in a study of blood T cell repertoires in COVID-19. TCRdb's table, derived via immunoSEQ multiplex PCR, lists solely in-frame clones and lacks some. The table records around 400,000 clones, approximately 89% of them present only once. Sequences were obtained from peripheral blood. These receptors were collected from a woman aged 55-69 years with COVID-19, enrolled during active disease.

This clone came up many times. This chain links TRBV7-9 with TRBJ1-1; 11 nucleotides agree with TRBD1. J gave up 1 base and V 5 bases, and 3 bases lay outside the gene matches. This CDR3 has 15 residues. Per the germline V gene, CDR1 is SEHNR and CDR2 is FQNEAQ (reference sequence). The CDR3: CASSGTGGGNTEAFF. For the CDR3, the DNA is TGTGCCAGCAGCGGGACAGGGGGAGGGAACACTGAAGCTTTCTTT.

This clone has just a few counts. CDR3 DNA sequence: TGTGCCAGCAGCGAGGGGACATGGACGGCTAGCAATCAGCCCCAGCATTTT. It yields the protein CASSEGTWTASNQPQHF. J is TRBJ1-5 and V is TRBV7-8; tentatively, D is TRBD1 (6 bases). Germline lookup yields CDR1 SGHVS and CDR2 FQNEAQ. Trimming removed 5 bases from V and 0 bases from J, with 17 bases in between. This CDR3 is built from 17 residues.

The gene calls are TRBV6-5 and TRBJ1-1; D is ambiguous. This CDR3 region has 11 residues. The V gene's germline CDR1 is MNHEY and CDR2 SVGAGI. Trimming took off 5 bases at V and 10 bases at J, with 11 bases between the two ends. CDR3 amino acids: CASSRTDTAFF. CDR3 in DNA: TGTGCCAGCAGTCGTACAGATACAGCTTTCTTT.

The V gene is TRBV9, the J gene TRBJ2-1; 10 bases are shared with TRBD1. The germline V gene has CDR1 SGDLS and CDR2 YYNGEE. Trimming cost V 3 bases and J 0 bases; bases outside gene matches: 9. This CDR3 has 18 amino acids. The CDR3 protein is CASSGPTGGHRSYNEQFF. The CDR3 DNA is TGTGCCAGCAGCGGACCGACAGGGGGCCATCGCTCCTACAATGAGCAGTTCTTC.

The chain has TRBV5-1 and TRBJ1-2; TRBD1 might be the D (5 bases). Germline V gene data show CDR1 as SGHRS and CDR2 as YFSETQ. Trimming cost V 2 bases and J 0 bases, with 8 bases left between them. There are 14 residues in the CDR3. In DNA, the CDR3 is TGCGCCAGCAGCTTCGGGGGAGCTAACTATGGCTACACCTTC. Translating it yields CASSFGGANYGYTF.

The chain carries TRBV28 and TRBJ1-3; no definite D call. CDR1 is MDHEN and CDR2 is SYDVKM in the germline V gene. This CDR3 spans 15 amino acids. V was clipped by 5 bases and J by 2 bases, with 13 bases between them. CDR3 sequence (DNA): TGTGCCAGCAGTGGGAGGGATAGCCCTGGAAACACCATATATTTT. Amino acid sequence: CASSGRDSPGNTIYF.

This chain joins TRBV5-1 and TRBJ1-1; no firm D call. Germline CDR1 SGHRS, CDR2 YFSETQ. Trimming removed 0 bases at V and 1 base at J, with 10 bases between. CDR3 length: 15 residues. The CDR3 DNA follows: TGCGCCAGCAGCTTGGCCCCACGGGGGAACACTGAAGCTTTCTTT. It codes for CASSLAPRGNTEAFF.

The chain joins TRBV18 to TRBJ2-2, with a tentative D call TRBD1 (6 bases). The CDR3 runs to 16 residues. Germline V gives CDR1 KGHSH, CDR2 LQKENI. V dropped 3 bases and J dropped 0 bases, with 11 bases sitting between them. Here the CDR3 reads CASSPQGFSNTGELFF. CDR3 coding DNA: TGTGCCAGCTCACCGCAGGGGTTCTCGAACACCGGGGAGCTGTTTTTT. The full variable domain, its missing parts supplied by reference TRBV18 and TRBJ2-2, is NAGVMQNPRHLVRRRGQEARLRCSPMKGHSHVYWYRQLPEEGLKFMVYLQKENIIDESGMPKERFSAEFPKEGPSILRIQQVVRGDSAAYFCASSPQGFSNTGELFFGEGSRLTVL.

The rearrangement links TRBV4-2 to TRBJ2-3, with 7 nucleotides matching TRBD2. Germline V gene sequence: CDR1 LGHNA, CDR2 YNFKEQ. The CDR3 is 16 residues long. J gave up 1 base and V 1 base, and 5 bases lay outside the gene matches. The CDR3 region is CASSQVQRGRTDTQYF. CDR3 DNA: TGTGCCAGCAGCCAAGTGCAGCGGGGACGCACAGATACGCAGTATTTT.

The V call is TRBV6-5, the J call TRBJ1-5, with 8 bases lining up with TRBD1. V shed 7 bases, J shed 0 bases, and the junction held 5 bases outside the gene matches. The CDR3 sequence is 15 residues long. Germline V gene lookup returns CDR1 MNHEY and CDR2 SVGAGI. The CDR3 loop reads CASIHGQGSNQPQHF. DNA of the CDR3: TGTGCCAGCATTCATGGACAGGGTAGCAATCAGCCCCAGCATTTT.

The chain recombines TRBV2 with TRBJ1-6; TRBD1 matches at 8 bases. CDR1 is SNHLY and CDR2 is FYNNEI in the germline V gene. The length of the CDR3 is 15 residues. Losses at the gene ends were 1 base for V and 6 bases for J; bases not matched to a gene: 2. CDR3 in amino acids: CASSEDRGANSPLHF. In nucleotides, the CDR3 is TGTGCCAGCAGTGAAGACAGGGGGGCTAATTCACCCCTCCACTTT.

CDR3 nucleotides: TGCGCCATCCATCGGGATGGAGGCTACACCTTC. Its protein product is CAIHRDGGYTF. The genes are TRBV10-2 and TRBJ1-2; D remains unclear. The CDR3 length is 11 residues. V shed 10 bases and J shed 8 bases, with 14 bases lying between them. The V gene's germline CDR1 is WSHSY and CDR2 SAAADI.

This sequence joins TRBV7-8 and TRBJ2-2, with 9 bases fitting TRBD1. V lost 5 bases, J lost 5 bases, and 6 bases stayed unmatched. The CDR3 is 15 amino acids. Germline V gene lookup returns CDR1 SGHVS and CDR2 FQNEAQ. The CDR3 is CASSLRDRATGELFF. CDR3 nucleotide sequence: TGTGCCAGCAGCCTCCGGGACAGGGCGACCGGGGAGCTGTTTTTT.

This clone was found once. This sequence joins TRBV6-1 and TRBJ1-2; 8 bases align to TRBD1. V shed 1 base and J 8 bases; nucleotides not matched to a gene: 9. Germline loops: CDR1 MNHNS, CDR2 SASEGT. This CDR3 contains 15 residues. The CDR3 reads CASSEVAGGGRGYTF. CDR3 DNA: TGTGCCAGCAGTGAAGTGGCAGGGGGCGGACGCGGCTACACCTTC.

The chain carries TRBV4-1 and TRBJ2-1; 10 bases map to TRBD2. Germline V lookup: CDR1 MGHRA, CDR2 YSYEKL. The V gene end was trimmed by 4 bases and the J gene end by 4 bases; junction bases not matched to a gene: 7. The CDR3 covers 16 residues. CDR3 sequence: CASSPFSGGRYNEQFF. The CDR3 coding sequence is TGCGCCAGCAGCCCGTTTAGCGGGGGGCGGTACAATGAGCAGTTCTTC.

The chain links TRBV27 to TRBJ2-2, with 14 positions matching TRBD2. Germline CDR1 reads MNHEY; CDR2 reads SMNVEV (reference sequence). This CDR3 is built from 18 residues. Trimming cost V 4 bases and J 4 bases; bases outside gene matches: 8. CDR3 sequence reads: CASSSPGTSGGITGELFF. CDR3 bases: TGTGCCAGCAGTTCACCTGGGACTAGCGGGGGTATCACCGGGGAGCTGTTTTTT.

The chain is built from TRBV3-1 (or the pseudogene TRBV3-2) and TRBJ1-3, with D possibly TRBD1 on 5 matching bases. Trimming cost V 3 bases and J 2 bases, with 8 bases left between them. Germline V gene lookup returns CDR1 LGHDT and CDR2 YNNKEL (reference sequence). CDR3 length: 14 residues. The CDR3: CASSHRAAGNTIYF. The CDR3 DNA sequence: TGTGCCAGCAGCCACAGGGCGGCTGGAAACACCATATATTTT.

This chain connects TRBV5-1 to TRBJ1-5; 9 nucleotides align to TRBD1. CDR1 SGHRS and CDR2 YFSETQ come from the germline V gene. This CDR3 is 16 amino acids long. V dropped 1 base and J dropped 7; count of bases not matched to a gene: 9. CDR3 residues: CASSLTPTGGRQPQHF. Written as DNA, the CDR3 is TGCGCCAGCAGCTTGACCCCCACAGGGGGCCGACAGCCCCAGCATTTT.